The present entry profiles one T cell receptor beta chain with its context. Its antigen remains unknown. The data were obtained in a study of T cell responses to AZD1222 COVID-19 vaccine. General observations from the study: Among spike-specific TCRs, nearly half reportedly target unmutated variant regions. When two AZD1222 doses had been given, Spike-specific TCR breadth and depth rose. Spike-wide coverage was observed for vaccine-associated CD4 TCRs, with dominant responses at 160-218 and 743-854.

Data came from immunoSEQ multiplex PCR; TCRdb stores just in-frame clones and leaves some out. The profile shows 180,000 or so clones, around 90% of them singletons. Trimming cost V 2 bases and J 3 bases, with 7 bases left between them. CDR3 size: 13 residues. The V gene's germline CDR1 is MDHEN and CDR2 SYDVKM. This material consisted of peripheral blood, taken 28 days after the second AZD1222 dose. The J gene is TRBJ1-2, the V gene TRBV28; D is possibly TRBD1 (5 bases). The TCR comes from an adult who received the AZD1222 COVID-19 vaccine. The CDR3 nucleotides are TGTGCCAGCAGTTTAGGGGCCTACTATGGCTACACCTTC. Translating gives CASSLGAYYGYTF.